A single sample gave rise to the 21 T cell receptor beta chains below, sequenced in a study of PD-1 blockade in classical Hodgkin lymphoma. As for time point: cycle 4 day 1 (C4D1), after 5 to 7 weeks of nivolumab. Each and every patient relapsed after autologous stem cell transplantation, and patients got differing brentuximab vedotin exposure. TCRdb's copy holds only in-frame clones and misses some; the assay was immunoSEQ multiplex PCR. The repertoire holds tens of thousands of clones, with 75% to 95% as singletons. The source was peripheral blood mononuclear cells (PBMCs), collected before the fourth cycle of nivolumab. These receptors originate from a human donor with classical Hodgkin lymphoma.

Concerning this clone: This sample also contains other DNA sequences that code for the same CDR3. The chain combines TRBV7-3 with TRBJ2-1, with D maybe TRBD2 (6 bases). The length of the CDR3 is 16 residues. V gave up 5 bases and J gave up 4 bases, with 18 bases separating them. Germline V gene data show CDR1 as SGHTA and CDR2 as FQGTGA. CDR3 in amino acids: CASSPYGGGIYNEQFF. CDR3 bases: TGTGCCAGCAGCCCCTATGGGGGAGGCATTTACAATGAGCAGTTCTTC.

The rearrangement joins TRBV2 to TRBJ2-7; D gene unclear. The CDR3 runs to 14 residues. Germline V gene sequence: CDR1 SNHLY, CDR2 FYNNEI. V was cut by 1 base and J by 3 bases, with 10 bases left in between. The CDR3 coding sequence is TGTGCCAGCAGTGAAGAGCCAGGAAACTACGAGCAGTACTTC. The encoded protein is CASSEEPGNYEQYF.

The chain joins TRBV6-5 to TRBJ2-3; 7 bases fit TRBD1. Germline CDR1 reads MNHEY; CDR2 reads SVGAGI. The CDR3 runs 15 residues. V was clipped by 6 bases and J by 1 base; unmatched bases: 7. CDR3 loop: CASRAQGLGTDTQYF. CDR3 bases: TGTGCCAGCAGGGCACAGGGGCTTGGCACAGATACGCAGTATTTT.

V and J are TRBV28 and TRBJ1-1; 8 nucleotides line up with TRBD1. The CDR3 consists of 14 residues. Germline CDR1 MDHEN, CDR2 SYDVKM. V gave up 2 bases and J gave up 4 bases; unmatched junction bases: 3. CDR3 sequence (DNA): TGTGCCAGCAGTTTAGGACAGGGAAGCACTGAAGCTTTCTTT. Its protein product is CASSLGQGSTEAFF.

V usage is TRBV7-8 and J usage is TRBJ2-3; D gene uncertain. Per germline, CDR1 SGHVS and CDR2 FQNEAQ. This CDR3 has 13 amino acids. Between the trimmed V and J ends, which lost 5 bases and 6 bases, there was a span of 12 bases. This CDR3 reads CASSEVVKDTQYF. In nucleotides, the CDR3 is TGTGCCAGCAGCGAAGTGGTTAAGGATACGCAGTATTTT.

This rearrangement joins TRBV2 to TRBJ2-7; 7 bases are shared with TRBD2. Per the germline V gene, CDR1 is SNHLY and CDR2 is FYNNEI. With 3 bases clipped from V and 7 bases from J, the junction kept 6 bases outside the gene matches. CDR3 length: 13 amino acids. The DNA for the CDR3 is TGTGCCAGCAGTGAGGTCCGGGGGGATGAGCAGTACTTC. This sequence encodes CASSEVRGDEQYF.

The chain links TRBV7-2 to TRBJ2-5; 10 nucleotides agree with TRBD2. CDR3 length: 14 amino acids. V was clipped by 2 bases and J by 6 bases; unmatched bases: 3. Germline V gene lookup returns CDR1 SGHTA and CDR2 FQGNSA. CDR3 sequence (DNA): TGTGCCAGCAGCTTACAAGCGGGGGGGCAGACCCAGTACTTC. Translated, it gives CASSLQAGGQTQYF.

The CDR3 DNA follows: TGTGCCAGCAGCTTATCTGGACAGGGGGGTGAAAAACTGTTTTTT. This codes for CASSLSGQGGEKLFF. This chain joins TRBV7-2 and TRBJ1-4, with 10 bases aligning to TRBD1. From germline, CDR1 is SGHTA and CDR2 FQGNSA. J lost 7 bases, V lost 2 bases, and 4 bases had no gene match. The CDR3 spans 15 residues.

This chain links TRBV5-1 with TRBJ2-1, with 10 bases matching TRBD2. Looked up from germline, CDR1 is SGHRS and CDR2 is YFSETQ. This CDR3 has 15 amino acids. V shed 2 bases and J 3 bases; nucleotides not matched to a gene: 2. The CDR3 loop reads CASSFLAGDYNEQFF. In DNA form, the CDR3 reads TGCGCCAGCAGCTTTCTAGCGGGGGACTACAATGAGCAGTTCTTC.

The rearrangement links TRBV30 to TRBJ2-3; no firm D call. CDR1 is GTSNPN and CDR2 is SVGIG in the germline V gene (reference sequence). The CDR3 spans 11 residues. The ends were cut back, 2 bases at V and 6 bases at J, with 6 bases in the middle. The CDR3 coding sequence is TGTGCCTGGAGTCGTGGTGATACGCAGTATTTT. This translates into CAWSRGDTQYF.

V gene TRBV6-1 combines with J gene TRBJ2-7; TRBD1 aligns across 9 bases. This CDR3 comprises 13 residues. Trimming removed 9 bases from V and 3 bases from J; junction bases left unmatched: 6. Germline V gives CDR1 MNHNS, CDR2 SASEGT. The CDR3 nucleotides read TGTGCCAGTATGGACAGGGGTAACTACGAGCAGTACTTC. Protein sequence: CASMDRGNYEQYF.

The chain couples TRBV7-2 to TRBJ1-1, with D perhaps TRBD1 (6 bases). V was clipped by 0 bases and J by 2 bases, with 10 bases between them. This CDR3 has 15 amino acids. Germline V gene sequence: CDR1 SGHTA, CDR2 FQGNSA. CDR3 protein: CASSLAPGHNTEAFF. The CDR3 DNA follows: TGTGCCAGCAGCTTAGCCCCGGGACATAACACTGAAGCTTTCTTT.

This clone was detected only once. V gene TRBV5-1 combines with J gene TRBJ1-2, with a tentative D call TRBD1 (5 bases). Germline CDR1 SGHRS, CDR2 YFSETQ. The CDR3 is 14 amino acids. V was shortened by 6 bases and J by 2 bases, with 14 bases between the two germline ends. Here the CDR3 reads CASNLVSGNYGYTF. The CDR3 DNA is TGCGCCAGCAATTTAGTGTCAGGGAACTATGGCTACACCTTC.

The chain couples TRBV27 to TRBJ2-1; TRBD1 agrees at 11 bases. After removal of 2 bases from V and 6 bases from J, the junction contained 6 bases not matched to a gene. The CDR3 covers 16 residues. Per the germline V gene, CDR1 is MNHEY and CDR2 is SMNVEV (reference sequence). The CDR3 DNA reads TGTGCCAGCAGTTTAAGTCGGACAGGGGGCTTCAATGAGCAGTTCTTC. It codes for CASSLSRTGGFNEQFF.

The chain employs TRBV4-2 and TRBJ1-2; tentatively, D is TRBD1 (5 bases). The CDR3 is 13 residues long. Germline assignment: CDR1 LGHNA and CDR2 YNFKEQ. The germline V and J ends were trimmed by 0 bases and 14 bases, with 16 bases remaining between them. CDR3 residues: CASSQDQGDKGTF. The DNA for the CDR3 is TGTGCCAGCAGCCAAGATCAGGGAGATAAGGGGACCTTC.

This chain uses TRBV30 with TRBJ1-2, with D perhaps matching TRBD1 (6 bases). The CDR3 sequence is 14 residues long. Germline CDR1 is GTSNPN and CDR2 is SVGIG (reference sequence). V lost 4 bases and J 4 bases, leaving 16 bases between the germline ends. This chain's CDR3 is CAWTFRQVVYGYTF. CDR3 bases: TGTGCCTGGACCTTCAGACAGGTCGTCTATGGCTACACCTTC.

The V call is TRBV9, the J call TRBJ1-1, with D maybe TRBD1 (6 bases). The V and J ends lost 0 bases and 6 bases respectively, with 15 bases between them. CDR1 is SGDLS and CDR2 is YYNGEE in the germline V gene. The CDR3 is 15 amino acids. The CDR3 DNA is TGTGCCAGCAGCGTAGGGGCAGGGAGGGGGTCTGAAGCTTTCTTT. Amino acid sequence: CASSVGAGRGSEAFF.

The J gene is TRBJ2-7, the V gene TRBV7-9; a possible D gene is TRBD2 (5 bases). Trimming removed 5 bases at V and 3 bases at J, with 14 bases between. In germline, CDR1 is SEHNR, CDR2 FQNEAQ (reference sequence). This CDR3 has 14 residues. The CDR3 bases are TGTGCCAGCAGCGTTGGTGGCGGAGGCTACGAGCAGTACTTC. Translating gives CASSVGGGGYEQYF.

This clone was seen just once. The CDR3 reads CASSIRREGGELFF. The CDR3 nucleotides read TGTGCCAGTAGTATAAGGAGGGAAGGCGGGGAGCTGTTTTTT. The chain couples TRBV19 to TRBJ2-2; a weak D match, TRBD2 (6 bases). The CDR3 has 14 amino acids. The germline V gene has CDR1 LNHDA and CDR2 SQIVND (reference sequence). Trimming stripped 2 bases from V and 7 bases from J, with 11 bases between.

The chain joins TRBV10-3 to TRBJ1-3; D is unresolved. The CDR3 consists of 14 residues. The V end was cut by 8 bases, the J end by 0 bases, with 11 bases between. Germline CDR1 ENHRY, CDR2 SYGVKD. The CDR3 reads CAIWKGYSGNTIYF. Written as DNA, the CDR3 is TGTGCCATCTGGAAGGGCTACTCTGGAAACACCATATATTTT.

The chain employs TRBV4-3 and TRBJ1-2; D gene uncertain. CDR1 is LGHNA and CDR2 is YSLEER in the germline V gene. V dropped 7 bases and J dropped 1 base, with 25 bases sitting between them. There are 18 residues in the CDR3. The CDR3 sequence: CASTTRWIREPFNYGYTF. The CDR3 nucleotides read TGCGCCAGCACCACAAGGTGGATCCGGGAACCCTTTAACTATGGCTACACCTTC.